This entry lists 26 T cell receptor beta chains sequenced from one sample in a study of CD8+ T cells in alopecia areata. Investigators isolated RNA and reverse transcribed it into cDNA to act as the sequencing template. TCRdb's copy holds only in-frame clones and misses some; the assay was immunoSEQ multiplex PCR. Of hundreds of thousands of clones in the sample, about three fifths are singletons; the top ten hold about 0.9%. Noted treatment: oral pan-JAK inhibitor, 5-10 mg twice daily. Sequencing was performed on CD4+ T cells sorted from blood, taken at approximately week 52, from a patient treated with tofacitinib. The receptors were sampled from a human donor with alopecia areata.

This clone has just one count. The rearrangement joins TRBV20-1 to TRBJ2-3; D is unclear. V lost 8 bases to trimming and J lost 1 base, with 7 bases between them. CDR1 and CDR2 from the germline V gene are DFQATT and SNEGSKA (reference sequence). The CDR3 contains 11 residues. CDR3 nucleotides: TGCAGTCTGATCCGCACAGATACGCAGTATTTT. This gives the protein CSLIRTDTQYF.

The J gene is TRBJ1-6, the V gene TRBV5-6, with a possible D match to TRBD1 (6 bases). The V end lost 4 bases, the J end lost 4 bases, and 12 bases lay between the germline ends. The CDR3 has 15 amino acids. Looked up from germline, CDR1 is SGHDT and CDR2 is YYEEEE. The CDR3 loop reads CASSVGTNYNSPLHF. CDR3 DNA: TGTGCCAGCAGCGTCGGGACAAATTATAATTCACCCCTCCACTTT.

The rearrangement joins TRBV27 to TRBJ2-5; 7 bases align to TRBD1. CDR1 and CDR2 (germline): MNHEY, SMNVEV (reference sequence). CDR3 length: 14 amino acids. Trimming at V came to 4 bases and at J to 4 bases, leaving 6 bases not matched to a gene. This chain's CDR3 is CASSSPYRGETQYF. The CDR3 DNA follows: TGTGCCAGCAGTTCCCCCTACAGGGGAGAGACCCAGTACTTC.

With regard to this clone: Other nucleotide sequences in the sample specify the same CDR3. The chain uses TRBV30 and TRBJ1-5; D is ambiguous. V was shortened by 0 bases and J by 0 bases, with 3 bases between the two germline ends. The CDR3 consists of 13 residues. Per germline, CDR1 GTSNPN and CDR2 SVGIG (reference sequence). The CDR3 is CAWSVGSNQPQHF. CDR3 coding DNA: TGTGCCTGGAGTGTGGGTAGCAATCAGCCCCAGCATTTT.

This chain connects TRBV7-9 to TRBJ1-2; weak D call: TRBD1 (6 bases). The V and J ends lost 10 bases and 5 bases respectively, with 11 bases between them. The CDR3 totals 11 residues. Germline V gene data show CDR1 as SEHNR and CDR2 as FQNEAQ (reference sequence). The CDR3 coding sequence is TGTGCCACCAGGGGAGGGTATGGCTACACCTTC. This encodes CATRGGYGYTF.

The rearrangement joins TRBV27 to TRBJ1-5, with unresolved D. CDR1 is MNHEY, CDR2 SMNVEV, per germline (reference sequence). Trimming cost V 3 bases and J 3 bases, with 6 bases left between them. The CDR3 length is 13 residues. The CDR3 bases are TGTGCCAGCAGTTTCTCCGCCAATCAGCCCCAGCATTTT. The encoded protein is CASSFSANQPQHF.

The chain joins TRBV5-1 to TRBJ1-2; tentative D call: TRBD1 (5 bases). Per germline, CDR1 SGHRS and CDR2 YFSETQ. The CDR3 sequence is 16 residues long. V lost 1 base, J lost 4 bases, and 17 bases lay in between. This CDR3 reads CASSLNGGRISYGYTF. CDR3 in DNA: TGCGCCAGCAGCTTGAATGGGGGAAGGATTAGCTATGGCTACACCTTC.

The rearrangement links TRBV5-6 to TRBJ1-5; a weak D match, TRBD1 (5 bases). V was clipped by 0 bases and J by 2 bases, with 15 bases between them. Germline V lookup: CDR1 SGHDT, CDR2 YYEEEE. There are 17 residues in the CDR3. The DNA for the CDR3 is TGTGCCAGCAGCTTGGCGGGGGTGCGTTACGGCAATCAGCCCCAGCATTTT. It codes for CASSLAGVRYGNQPQHF. Full variable domain (outside the CDR3, taken from reference TRBV5-6 and TRBJ1-5): DAGVTQSPTHLIKTRGQQVTLRCSPKSGHDTVSWYQQALGQGPQFIFQYYEEEERQRGNFPDRFSGHQFPNYSSELNVNALLLGDSALYLCASSLAGVRYGNQPQHFGDGTRLSIL.

This chain connects TRBV25-1 to TRBJ1-2; D may be TRBD1 (5 bases). Germline V gene sequence: CDR1 MGHDK, CDR2 SYGVNS. Deletions cut 4 bases from V and 10 bases from J, with 10 bases between. The CDR3 spans 11 residues. CDR3 sequence: CASSGRDLYTF. Written as DNA, the CDR3 is TGTGCCAGCAGTGGCCGGGACCTCTACACCTTC.

This clone has more than one count but fewer than ten. This sequence joins TRBV29-1 and TRBJ2-3, with unresolved D. The CDR3 contains 12 residues. V lost 7 bases to trimming and J lost 2 bases, with 10 bases between them. CDR1 is SQVTM and CDR2 is ANQGSEA in the germline V gene. The CDR3: CSADSSTDTQYF. CDR3 nucleotide sequence: TGCAGCGCTGACTCATCCACAGATACGCAGTATTTT.

V and J are TRBV30 and TRBJ2-4, with D maybe TRBD1 (6 bases). The ends were cut back, 1 base at V and 15 bases at J, with 13 bases in the middle. Germline V gives CDR1 GTSNPN, CDR2 SVGIG (reference sequence). The CDR3 has 11 residues. As DNA, the CDR3 is TGTGCCTGGAGTGCACAGGGTCGCCTGTACTTC. Its protein is CAWSAQGRLYF. Complete variable domain (other parts from reference TRBV30 and TRBJ2-4): SQTIHQWPATLVQPVGSPLSLECTVEGTSNPNLYWYRQAAGRGLQLLFYSVGIGQISSEVPQNLSASRPQDRQFILSSKKLLLSDSGFYLCAWSAQGRLYFGAGTRLSVL.

This clone was seen more than once but under ten times. The genes are TRBV29-1 and TRBJ1-2, with TRBD1 matching 7 bases. CDR3 length: 15 residues. Germline V lookup: CDR1 SQVTM, CDR2 ANQGSEA. V gave up 0 bases and J gave up 8 bases; unmatched junction bases: 12. Written as DNA, the CDR3 is TGCAGCGTTGAAGATCGGAACAGGGGATCTGGAGGCTACACCTTC. Translated: CSVEDRNRGSGGYTF.

In its sample, this clone was seen a few times. The rearrangement links TRBV29-1 to TRBJ2-3; D not certain. This CDR3 has 12 residues. Germline CDR1 reads SQVTM; CDR2 reads ANQGSEA. V shed 7 bases and J shed 0 bases, with 8 bases lying between them. CDR3 sequence reads: CSGRSSTDTQYF. The CDR3 nucleotides read TGCAGCGGGCGGTCGAGCACAGATACGCAGTATTTT.

In the case of this clone: Other DNA sequences in the sample encode the same CDR3. J is TRBJ1-5 and V is TRBV30, with D uncertain. V shed 3 bases and J shed 0 bases, with 6 bases lying between them. Germline V lookup: CDR1 GTSNPN, CDR2 SVGIG (reference sequence). The CDR3 length is 13 residues. In DNA, the CDR3 is TGTGCCTGGAGCATTGGTAGCAATCAGCCCCAGCATTTT. It specifies CAWSIGSNQPQHF.

In its sample, this clone was seen a few times. The chain employs TRBV29-1 and TRBJ2-3; D uncertain. Germline-derived CDR1 and CDR2 are SQVTM and ANQGSEA. V was pared by 4 bases and J by 5 bases, with 7 bases between. This CDR3 is 11 amino acids long. The CDR3 loop is CSVVPGDTQYF. As DNA, the CDR3 is TGCAGCGTTGTGCCCGGAGATACGCAGTATTTT.

This chain connects TRBV29-1 to TRBJ1-1; no reliable D call. The CDR3 is 13 residues long. V lost 6 bases and J 0 bases, leaving 11 bases between the germline ends. Germline-derived CDR1 and CDR2 are SQVTM and ANQGSEA. CDR3 nucleotide sequence: TGCAGCGTCTCTAACTTGATGAACACTGAAGCTTTCTTT. Encoded protein: CSVSNLMNTEAFF.

This clone was seen only a few times. The rearrangement uses TRBV13 and TRBJ1-2; TRBD1 might be the D (6 bases). The CDR3 sequence is 15 residues long. Deletions cut 0 bases from V and 8 bases from J, with 16 bases between. CDR1 and CDR2 (germline): PRHDT, FYEKMQ (reference sequence). DNA of the CDR3: TGTGCCAGCAGCTTAGGACTTATAGAGGGGGAAGGCTACACCTTC. Encoded protein: CASSLGLIEGEGYTF. The full variable domain, completed using reference TRBV13 and TRBJ1-2, is AAGVIQSPRHLIKEKRETATLKCYPIPRHDTVYWYQQGPGQDPQFLISFYEKMQSDKGSIPDRFSAQQFSDYHSELNMSSLELGDSALYFCASSLGLIEGEGYTFGSGTRLTVV.

This clone was detected ten times or more. The chain uses TRBV14 and TRBJ2-3, with a possible D match to TRBD1 (5 bases). Deletions cut 1 base from V and 4 bases from J, with 15 bases between. The length of the CDR3 is 16 residues. The germline V gene has CDR1 SGHDN and CDR2 FVKESK. The CDR3 reads CASSQAGLGQADTQYF. The CDR3 DNA follows: TGTGCCAGCAGCCAAGCTGGGTTGGGGCAGGCAGATACGCAGTATTTT. Together with reference TRBV14 and TRBJ2-3, the CDR3 gives the full variable domain: EAGVTQFPSHSVIEKGQTVTLRCDPISGHDNLYWYRRVMGKEIKFLLHFVKESKQDESGMPNNRFLAERTGGTYSTLKVQPAELEDSGVYFCASSQAGLGQADTQYFGPGTRLTVL.

The chain carries TRBV9 and TRBJ2-3, with 8 bases matching TRBD1. CDR3 size: 15 residues. Germline CDR1 is SGDLS and CDR2 is YYNGEE. Germline trimming cut 2 bases from V and 1 base from J; bases unmatched to any gene: 3. The CDR3 nucleotides are TGTGCCAGCAGCGTCCTACAGGGGGGCACAGATACGCAGTATTTT. It yields the protein CASSVLQGGTDTQYF.

The rearrangement uses TRBV6-5 and TRBJ1-2; possibly TRBD1 for D (5 bases). The CDR3 length is 12 residues. Trimming took 5 bases from V and 5 from J, leaving 9 bases between them. Germline assignment: CDR1 MNHEY and CDR2 SVGAGI. CDR3 protein: CASSIGGYGYTF. The CDR3 nucleotides read TGTGCCAGCAGTATTGGGGGATATGGCTACACCTTC.

The rearrangement uses TRBV5-1 and TRBJ2-5, with a tentative D call TRBD2 (5 bases). The CDR3 consists of 16 residues. Trimming stripped 3 bases from V and 5 bases from J, with 20 bases between. From germline, CDR1 is SGHRS and CDR2 YFSETQ. CDR3 nucleotides: TGCGCCAGCAGCTCCACACCGGAGGCCGGTCGGGAGACCCAGTACTTC. Translation gives CASSSTPEAGRETQYF.

This chain uses TRBV15 with TRBJ1-2; TRBD1 agrees at 7 bases. CDR3 length equals 15 residues. The germline gives CDR1 LNHNV, CDR2 YYDKDF (reference sequence). V gave up 4 bases and J gave up 2 bases; unmatched junction bases: 7. CDR3 sequence reads: CATSTHPTGNYGYTF. Written as DNA, the CDR3 is TGTGCCACCAGCACACACCCGACAGGGAACTATGGCTACACCTTC.

The V gene is TRBV12-5, the J gene TRBJ2-3; D not certain. V lost 7 bases to trimming and J lost 4 bases, with 12 bases between them. This CDR3 has 13 amino acids. Germline V gives CDR1 LGHNT, CDR2 FRNRAP. The CDR3 is CASARREADTQYF. The CDR3 DNA reads as TGTGCTAGTGCTAGGCGCGAGGCAGATACGCAGTATTTT.

As regards this clone: The junction shows a germline mismatch at one end, possibly a read error. The chain couples TRBV5-1 to TRBJ1-1; D is perhaps TRBD1 (5 bases). Germline V gene lookup returns CDR1 SGHRS and CDR2 YFSETQ. There are 14 residues in the CDR3. This chain's CDR3 is CASSLGPMNTEAFF. In DNA form, the CDR3 reads TGCGCCAGCAGTTTGGGACCGATGAACACTGAAGCTTTCTTT.

This clone was observed a few times. The chain has TRBV7-2 and TRBJ1-1, with 8 positions matching TRBD1. Germline loops: CDR1 SGHTA, CDR2 FQGNSA. V lost 1 base and J lost 11; bases outside the gene matches: 3. The CDR3 covers 12 residues. CDR3 coding DNA: TGTGCCAGCAGCTTAGAGGACAGGGTGGCTTTCTTT. Translation gives CASSLEDRVAFF.

As to this clone: Compared with germline, one end of the junction differs, possibly owing to a read error. V usage is TRBV2 and J usage is TRBJ1-2, with a possible D match to TRBD1 (5 bases). Germline values: CDR1 SNHLY, CDR2 FYNNEI. The length of the CDR3 is 12 residues. The CDR3, as DNA: TGTGCCAGCAGTTTGGACAAGGAGGGTCCAATCTTC. Translating gives CASSLDKEGPIF.